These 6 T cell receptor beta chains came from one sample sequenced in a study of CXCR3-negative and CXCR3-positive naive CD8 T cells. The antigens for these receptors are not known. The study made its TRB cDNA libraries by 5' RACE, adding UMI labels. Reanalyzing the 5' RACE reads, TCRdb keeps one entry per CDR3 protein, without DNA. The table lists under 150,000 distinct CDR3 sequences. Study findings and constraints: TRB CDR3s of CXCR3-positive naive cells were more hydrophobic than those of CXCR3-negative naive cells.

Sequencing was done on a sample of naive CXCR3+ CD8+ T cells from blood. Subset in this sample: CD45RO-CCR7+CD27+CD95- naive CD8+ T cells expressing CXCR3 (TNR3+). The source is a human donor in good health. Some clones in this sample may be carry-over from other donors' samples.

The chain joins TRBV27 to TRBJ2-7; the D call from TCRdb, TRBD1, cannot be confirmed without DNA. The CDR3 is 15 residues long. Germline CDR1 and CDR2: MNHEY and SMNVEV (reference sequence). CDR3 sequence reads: CASALDRDNSDEQYF.

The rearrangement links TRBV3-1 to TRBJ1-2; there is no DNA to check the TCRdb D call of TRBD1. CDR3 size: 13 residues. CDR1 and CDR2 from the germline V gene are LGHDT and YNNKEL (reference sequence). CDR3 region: CASSRRQGEGYTF.

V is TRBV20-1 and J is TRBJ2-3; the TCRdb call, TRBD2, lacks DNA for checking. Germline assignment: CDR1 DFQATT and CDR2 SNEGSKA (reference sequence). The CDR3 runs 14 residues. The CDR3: CSVVGGGSGDTQYF.

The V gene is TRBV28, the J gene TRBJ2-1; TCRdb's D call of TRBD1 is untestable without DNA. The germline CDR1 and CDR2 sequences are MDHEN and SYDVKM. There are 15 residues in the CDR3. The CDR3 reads CASSMKGARYNEHFF.

CDR3: CASRDRFYEQYF. This chain joins TRBV28 and TRBJ2-7; no DNA is available, so the TRBD1 call from TCRdb remains unchecked. The CDR3 extends over 12 amino acids. The germline CDR1 and CDR2 sequences are MDHEN and SYDVKM.

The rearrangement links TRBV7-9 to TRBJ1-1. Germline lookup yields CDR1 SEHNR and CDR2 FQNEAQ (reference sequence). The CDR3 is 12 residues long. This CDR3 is CASSLGVTEAFF.